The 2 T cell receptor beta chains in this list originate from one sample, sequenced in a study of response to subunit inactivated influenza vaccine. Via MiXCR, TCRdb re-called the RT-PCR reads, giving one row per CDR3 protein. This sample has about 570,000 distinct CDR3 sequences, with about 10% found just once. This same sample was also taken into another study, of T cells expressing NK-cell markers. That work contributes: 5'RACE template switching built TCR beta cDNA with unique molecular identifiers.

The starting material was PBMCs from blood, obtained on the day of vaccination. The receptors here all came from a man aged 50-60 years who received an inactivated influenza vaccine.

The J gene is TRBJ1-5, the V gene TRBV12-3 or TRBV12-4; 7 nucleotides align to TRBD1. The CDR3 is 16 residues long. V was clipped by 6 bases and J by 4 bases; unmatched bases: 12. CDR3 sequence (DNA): TGTGCCAGCAGATCCAAGGGGGCTGTAGGGAATCAGCCCCAGCATTTT. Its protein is CASRSKGAVGNQPQHF.

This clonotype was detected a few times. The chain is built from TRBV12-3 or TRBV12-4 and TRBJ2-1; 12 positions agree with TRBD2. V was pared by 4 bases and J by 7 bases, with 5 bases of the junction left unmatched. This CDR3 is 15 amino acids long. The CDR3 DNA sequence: TGTGCCAGCAGTTCTAGCGGGGGGGCCGGGAATGAGCAGTTCTTC. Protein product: CASSSSGGAGNEQFF.